One sample yielded the 25 T cell receptor beta chains listed below, sequenced in a study of long-term antiretroviral therapy in people with HIV. Run at survey level, the immunoSEQ assay was version v3.0. Assay: immunoSEQ multiplex PCR; the TCRdb copy retains only in-frame clones and omits some. The sample includes 30,000 or so clones, over 90% of them seen just once. The sequences come from unsorted PBMCs, collected 6.2 years after starting antiretroviral therapy. These receptors were obtained from a middle-aged man with HIV.

The chain uses TRBV7-9 and TRBJ2-5; 11 bases are a match to TRBD2. Germline-derived CDR1 and CDR2 are SEHNR and FQNEAQ (reference sequence). The CDR3 runs 17 residues. V lost 5 bases and J lost 3; bases outside the gene matches: 11. The DNA for the CDR3 is TGTGCCAGCAGCCCAACTAGCGGGGGACCCTGGAAAGAGACCCAGTACTTC. It is translated as CASSPTSGGPWKETQYF.

This clone was counted once. The chain employs TRBV6-4 and TRBJ2-7; possible D gene TRBD2, 5 bases. Germline CDR1 and CDR2: MRHNA and SNTAGT. The CDR3 has 13 residues. V lost 5 bases and J 3 bases, leaving 11 bases between the germline ends. CDR3 bases: TGTGCCAGCAGTTCAAGCGGTGGCTACGAGCAGTACTTC. It translates to CASSSSGGYEQYF.

The chain couples TRBV5-8 to TRBJ2-7; 9 positions agree with TRBD2. Trimming removed 4 bases from V and 0 bases from J; junction bases left unmatched: 5. This CDR3 contains 15 residues. The germline V gene encodes CDR1 SGHTS and CDR2 YDEGEE. Here the CDR3 DNA reads TGTGCCAGCAGCCGTCATAGCGGGAGCTCCTACGAGCAGTACTTC. Its protein is CASSRHSGSSYEQYF.

This chain links TRBV7-2 with TRBJ1-5; no clear D. CDR1 SGHTA and CDR2 FQGNSA come from the germline V gene. CDR3 length equals 14 residues. The V end lost 0 bases, the J end lost 1 base, and 4 bases lay between the germline ends. In DNA, the CDR3 is TGTGCCAGCAGCTTAGCCTCGAGCAATCAGCCCCAGCATTTT. Amino acid sequence: CASSLASSNQPQHF.

V is TRBV9 and J is TRBJ2-5; TRBD2 matches at 11 bases. In germline, CDR1 is SGDLS, CDR2 YYNGEE. V was clipped by 2 bases and J by 5 bases; unmatched bases: 8. This CDR3 region has 16 residues. CDR3 sequence: CASSVSSGGGTETQYF. CDR3 DNA: TGTGCCAGCAGCGTGAGTAGCGGGGGGGGTACGGAGACCCAGTACTTC.

V and J are TRBV6-5 and TRBJ1-5; D gene unclear. This CDR3 region has 13 residues. Trimming removed 5 bases at V and 6 bases at J, with 11 bases between. The V gene's germline CDR1 is MNHEY and CDR2 SVGAGI. The DNA of the CDR3 is TGTGCCAGCAGTGAAGCGCTGGGTCAGCCCCAGCATTTT. It yields the protein CASSEALGQPQHF.

The gene calls are TRBV25-1 and TRBJ1-4; D ambiguous. Trimming cost V 3 bases and J 7 bases, with 6 bases left between them. Germline assignment: CDR1 MGHDK and CDR2 SYGVNS. The CDR3 has 12 amino acids. Here the CDR3 reads CASSDYSEKLFF. The CDR3 bases are TGTGCCAGCAGTGATTACAGTGAAAAACTGTTTTTT.

The V call is TRBV28, the J call TRBJ2-5, with 9 nucleotides matching TRBD1. The length of the CDR3 is 15 residues. The V segment lost 6 bases and the J segment 5 bases; nucleotides outside the gene matches: 10. Germline assignment: CDR1 MDHEN and CDR2 SYDVKM. The CDR3 DNA is TGTGCCAGCAGACCACAAACAGGGGGCAGGGAGACCCAGTACTTC. Protein product: CASRPQTGGRETQYF.

V and J are TRBV6-6 and TRBJ1-3; D is undetermined. V was shortened by 7 bases and J by 1 base, with 5 bases between the two germline ends. The CDR3 covers 12 residues. The germline V gene has CDR1 MNHNY and CDR2 SVGAGI (reference sequence). The chain's CDR3 is CASMGSGNTIYF. DNA for the CDR3: TGTGCCAGCATGGGTTCTGGAAACACCATATATTTT.

In its sample, this clone was seen once. Germline is not matched at one junction end, which may reflect a read error. V gene TRBV7-7 combines with J gene TRBJ2-3, with D possibly matching TRBD2 (6 bases). In germline, CDR1 is SSHAT, CDR2 FNYEAQ (reference sequence). This CDR3 comprises 15 residues. CDR3: CASSLDGRDRDTQYF. CDR3 in DNA: TGTGCTAGCAGCTTGGACGGGCGGGATAGGGATACGCAGTATTTT.

This clone is a singleton in its sample. V and J are TRBV4-2 and TRBJ1-5, with TRBD1 matching 7 bases. The CDR3 is 15 amino acids. CDR1 LGHNA and CDR2 YNFKEQ come from the germline V gene. Losses at the gene ends were 5 bases for V and 0 bases for J; bases not matched to a gene: 4. The CDR3 region is CASSGGQDSNQPQHF. For the CDR3, the DNA is TGTGCCAGCAGCGGAGGACAGGATAGCAATCAGCCCCAGCATTTT.

The chain is built from TRBV29-1 and TRBJ2-7, with 15 bases matching TRBD2. The CDR3 is made up of 15 amino acids. CDR1 and CDR2 from the germline V gene are SQVTM and ANQGSEA. V was pared by 8 bases and J by 1 base, with 6 bases of the junction left unmatched. CDR3 coding DNA: TGCAGCCCATGGACTAGCGGGAGGGCGTCCTACGAGCAGTACTTC. The encoded protein is CSPWTSGRASYEQYF.

The table lists this clone with a count of one. The CDR3 region is CASSPGLPSYEQYF. CDR3 bases: TGTGCCAGCAGCCCCGGACTTCCCTCCTACGAGCAGTACTTC. The chain has TRBV14 and TRBJ2-7; D may be TRBD2 (5 bases). From germline, CDR1 is SGHDN and CDR2 FVKESK. The CDR3 consists of 14 residues. V was pared by 4 bases and J by 0 bases, with 10 bases between.

V gene TRBV2 combines with J gene TRBJ1-3, with D possibly matching TRBD1 (5 bases). Trimming pared 8 bases from V and 0 bases from J, leaving 8 bases between. Germline V gene data show CDR1 as SNHLY and CDR2 as FYNNEI. The CDR3 runs to 13 residues. In nucleotides, the CDR3 is TGTGCCAGCTCAGGGTACTCTGGAAACACCATATATTTT. It yields the protein CASSGYSGNTIYF.

J is TRBJ2-5 and V is TRBV7-2; D remains ambiguous. Trimming pared 1 base from V and 5 bases from J, leaving 11 bases between. CDR3 length: 14 amino acids. CDR1 SGHTA and CDR2 FQGNSA come from the germline V gene. The CDR3 region has the DNA TGTGCCAGCAGCTTAGAACTGGGTAGGGAGACCCAGTACTTC. It codes for CASSLELGRETQYF. The full variable domain, its missing parts supplied by reference TRBV7-2 and TRBJ2-5, is GAGVSQSPSNKVTEKGKDVELRCDPISGHTALYWYRQSLGQGLEFLIYFQGNSAPDKSGLPSDRFSAERTGGSVSTLTIQRTQQEDSAVYLCASSLELGRETQYFGPGTRLLVL.

This chain joins TRBV11-2 and TRBJ1-5, with 7 bases identical to TRBD1. J lost 2 bases, V lost 3 bases, and 1 base had no gene match. From germline, CDR1 is SGHAT and CDR2 FQNNGV. The CDR3 contains 14 residues. CDR3 bases: TGTGCCAGCAGCTTCGGACAGGGCAATCAGCCCCAGCATTTT. Translation gives CASSFGQGNQPQHF.

This clone was recorded once. V is TRBV5-1 and J is TRBJ1-1, with TRBD1 as a possible D gene (5 bases). CDR3 length: 13 residues. V was shortened by 7 bases and J by 0 bases, with 10 bases between the two germline ends. CDR1 and CDR2 (germline): SGHRS, YFSETQ. The CDR3 DNA reads as TGCGCCAGCCACGGAGGGGTGAACACTGAAGCTTTCTTT. Residues: CASHGGVNTEAFF.

The chain couples TRBV5-1 to TRBJ1-5; D not certain. Germline V gives CDR1 SGHRS, CDR2 YFSETQ. The CDR3 is 15 amino acids. Trimming shortened V by 3 bases and J by 0 bases, and 10 bases separated the two germline ends. The CDR3 spells CASSSDGDSNQPQHF. Written as DNA, the CDR3 is TGCGCCAGCAGCTCGGACGGAGATAGCAATCAGCCCCAGCATTTT.

In this sample, this clone turned up a few times. CDR3 residues: CASSDGGTKNIQYF. CDR3 nucleotides: TGCGCCAGCAGTGATGGGGGAACCAAAAACATTCAGTACTTC. V is TRBV10-1 and J is TRBJ2-4; D might be TRBD1 or TRBD2, each matching 5 bases. CDR3 length: 14 residues. V lost 3 bases to trimming and J lost 2 bases, with 8 bases between them. Germline CDR1 and CDR2: WNHNN and SYGVQD (reference sequence).

V and J are TRBV6-1 and TRBJ1-6, with TRBD1 as a possible D gene (5 bases). This CDR3 has 12 amino acids. The V and J ends lost 3 bases and 9 bases respectively, with 6 bases between them. Germline CDR1 reads MNHNS; CDR2 reads SASEGT. The CDR3: CASSDGGSPLHF. The CDR3 DNA reads TGTGCCAGCAGTGATGGGGGTTCACCCCTCCACTTT.

The chain combines TRBV25-1 with TRBJ2-1; D gene unclear. The germline V gene has CDR1 MGHDK and CDR2 SYGVNS. V lost 6 bases, J lost 9 bases, and 9 bases lay in between. The CDR3 length is 11 residues. The CDR3 DNA reads TGTGCCAGCAGAGAGATCGGTGAGCAGTTCTTC. It codes for CASREIGEQFF.

The chain uses TRBV7-3 and TRBJ1-4; D remains unclear. The CDR3 is made up of 13 amino acids. V lost 0 bases and J lost 8, with 7 bases in between. The V gene's germline CDR1 is SGHTA and CDR2 FQGTGA. This CDR3 reads CASSLTISEKLFF. In nucleotides, the CDR3 is TGTGCCAGCAGCTTAACGATCAGCGAAAAACTGTTTTTT.

J is TRBJ2-7 and V is TRBV28; D tentatively fits TRBD1 or TRBD2 (5 bases each). Looked up from germline, CDR1 is MDHEN and CDR2 is SYDVKM. V dropped 1 base and J dropped 2 bases, with 12 bases sitting between them. This CDR3 has 15 residues. The CDR3 protein is CASSLLDGATYEQYF. DNA of the CDR3: TGTGCCAGCAGTTTATTGGACGGGGCAACCTACGAGCAGTACTTC.

The chain couples TRBV6-1 to TRBJ2-7; D unresolved. This CDR3 region has 11 residues. Deletions cut 3 bases from V and 4 bases from J, with 4 bases between. Germline-derived CDR1 and CDR2 are MNHNS and SASEGT. The CDR3 spells CASSDTYEQYF. In DNA form, the CDR3 reads TGTGCCAGCAGTGACACGTACGAGCAGTACTTC.

V and J are TRBV11-3 and TRBJ2-1; 11 bases map to TRBD1. The V segment lost 5 bases and the J segment 7 bases; nucleotides outside the gene matches: 7. The germline V gene encodes CDR1 SGHNT and CDR2 YENEEA. The CDR3 runs to 15 residues. This chain's CDR3 is CASSPDRGPGNEQFF. DNA for the CDR3: TGTGCCAGCAGCCCGGACAGGGGGCCAGGGAATGAGCAGTTCTTC.